The 22 T cell receptor beta chains given below trace back to one sample, sequenced in a study of blood T cell repertoires in COVID-19. This table comes from immunoSEQ multiplex PCR, and its TCRdb copy is limited to in-frame clones, with some not included. The sample consists of more than 400,000 clones, 87% of them appearing once. Sample: PBMCs or T cells enriched from blood (not recorded which). The receptor set was obtained from a woman under 30 who had recovered from COVID-19.

V is TRBV3-1 (or the pseudogene TRBV3-2) and J is TRBJ2-3; TRBD2 matches at 10 bases. Per germline, CDR1 LGHDT and CDR2 YNNKEL (reference sequence). The CDR3 spans 18 residues. Trimming removed 2 bases from V and 2 bases from J; junction bases left unmatched: 10. The CDR3 loop is CASSQINRGLAATDTQYF. The CDR3 nucleotides read TGTGCCAGCAGCCAAATCAACCGTGGACTAGCGGCCACAGATACGCAGTATTTT.

This chain uses TRBV28 with TRBJ1-5; 7 bases map to TRBD1. From germline, CDR1 is MDHEN and CDR2 SYDVKM. The CDR3 runs 14 residues. Trimming took 4 bases from V and 6 from J; bases not matched to a gene: 6. The CDR3 nucleotides are TGTGCCAGCAGTTACGGGACAGAGGGTCAGCCCCAGCATTTT. It codes for CASSYGTEGQPQHF.

V and J are TRBV7-8 and TRBJ2-7; TRBD1 agrees at 7 bases. CDR3 length: 14 amino acids. Germline values: CDR1 SGHVS, CDR2 FQNEAQ. Losses at the gene ends were 4 bases for V and 0 bases for J; bases not matched to a gene: 3. The CDR3 nucleotides read TGTGCCAGCAGCTCGGACAGGACCTCCTACGAGCAGTACTTC. Its protein is CASSSDRTSYEQYF.

This clone appeared once. The chain links TRBV6-5 to TRBJ1-2; tentatively, D is TRBD1 (6 bases). Germline CDR1 reads MNHEY; CDR2 reads SVGAGI. This CDR3 spans 16 amino acids. V lost 2 bases, J lost 4 bases, and 17 bases lay in between. The CDR3 is CASSYLGQGKGYGYTF. The CDR3 coding sequence is TGTGCCAGCAGTTACCTCGGGCAGGGGAAGGGCTATGGCTACACCTTC.

This chain links TRBV9 with TRBJ1-2, with D possibly matching TRBD1 (5 bases). This CDR3 is 15 amino acids long. The ends were cut back, 4 bases at V and 4 bases at J, with 17 bases in the middle. CDR1 and CDR2 (germline): SGDLS, YYNGEE. The CDR3 coding sequence is TGTGCCAGCAGCCCAAAACAGGCGGCCTTCTATGGCTACACCTTC. Its protein is CASSPKQAAFYGYTF.

The chain couples TRBV29-1 to TRBJ1-2, with 8 bases fitting TRBD1. The germline V gene encodes CDR1 SQVTM and CDR2 ANQGSEA. The CDR3 is made up of 13 amino acids. V trimming: 7 bases; J trimming: 2 bases; junction bases outside the gene matches: 6. This CDR3 is CSARQGTNYGYTF. The CDR3, as DNA: TGCAGCGCCCGACAGGGGACCAACTATGGCTACACCTTC. Looking up the rest from reference TRBV29-1 and TRBJ1-2 gives the full variable domain: SAVISQKPSRDICQRGTSLTIQCQVDSQVTMMFWYRQQPGQSLTLIATANQGSEATYESGFVIDKFPISRPNLTFSTLTVSNMSPEDSSIYLCSARQGTNYGYTFGSGTRLTVV.

The rearrangement joins TRBV18 to TRBJ1-5, with 7 bases fitting TRBD1. The CDR3 has 16 amino acids. Germline V gives CDR1 KGHSH, CDR2 LQKENI. The V segment lost 4 bases and the J segment 1 base; nucleotides outside the gene matches: 7. CDR3 bases: TGTGCCAGCTCACTGCAGGGGGTTGGAAGCAATCAGCCCCAGCATTTT. Its translation: CASSLQGVGSNQPQHF. Based on the CDR3 plus reference TRBV18 and TRBJ1-5, the full variable domain is NAGVMQNPRHLVRRRGQEARLRCSPMKGHSHVYWYRQLPEEGLKFMVYLQKENIIDESGMPKERFSAEFPKEGPSILRIQQVVRGDSAAYFCASSLQGVGSNQPQHFGDGTRLSIL.

The V gene is TRBV18, the J gene TRBJ1-2; tentative D call: TRBD1 (5 bases). Germline V gene data show CDR1 as KGHSH and CDR2 as LQKENI. The V end was cut by 2 bases, the J end by 6 bases, with 10 bases between. The length of the CDR3 is 13 residues. CDR3 DNA: TGTGCCAGCTCACCATCCGCGGGGGATGGCTACACCTTC. Its protein product is CASSPSAGDGYTF.

CDR3 sequence reads: CAISGLAGGGTDTQYF. The CDR3 DNA reads as TGTGCCATCAGTGGACTAGCGGGGGGTGGTACAGATACGCAGTATTTT. This chain uses TRBV10-3 with TRBJ2-3; 13 nucleotides line up with TRBD2. V was clipped by 4 bases and J by 3 bases; unmatched bases: 4. Germline V lookup: CDR1 ENHRY, CDR2 SYGVKD. The CDR3 sequence is 16 residues long.

The V and J genes are TRBV20-1 and TRBJ1-1; TRBD1 agrees at 7 bases. The CDR3 has 11 amino acids. Germline V lookup: CDR1 DFQATT, CDR2 SNEGSKA (reference sequence). Trimming removed 3 bases from V and 10 bases from J; junction bases left unmatched: 5. CDR3 nucleotides: TGCAGTGCTAGTAGGGGGCGGGGAGCTTTCTTT. Protein product: CSASRGRGAFF.

The gene calls are TRBV6-6 and TRBJ2-7; D is possibly TRBD2 (6 bases). Trimming shortened V by 5 bases and J by 6 bases, and 14 bases separated the two germline ends. The germline gives CDR1 MNHNY, CDR2 SVGAGI (reference sequence). This CDR3 region has 13 residues. In DNA, the CDR3 is TGTGCCAGCAGTAAGGGACTGGCCTTCGAGCAGTACTTC. This gives the protein CASSKGLAFEQYF.

V gene TRBV30 combines with J gene TRBJ1-5; 7 bases match TRBD1. From germline, CDR1 is GTSNPN and CDR2 SVGIG (reference sequence). With V trimmed by 5 bases and J by 4 bases, 5 bases remained unmatched. CDR3 size: 13 residues. The chain's CDR3 is CAWAGTENQPQHF. CDR3 in DNA: TGTGCCTGGGCCGGGACAGAGAATCAGCCCCAGCATTTT.

This chain links TRBV7-2 with TRBJ2-1; 8 bases align to TRBD2. Germline V gives CDR1 SGHTA, CDR2 FQGNSA. The J segment lost 9 bases and the V segment lost 4 bases, leaving 11 bases of the junction unmatched. This CDR3 has 15 residues. Written as DNA, the CDR3 is TGTGCCAGCAGCTCCGGGGGGGCAGGATGGGGTGAGCAGTTCTTC. Its translation is CASSSGGAGWGEQFF. The full variable domain, with the rest looked up from reference TRBV7-2 and TRBJ2-1, is GAGVSQSPSNKVTEKGKDVELRCDPISGHTALYWYRQSLGQGLEFLIYFQGNSAPDKSGLPSDRFSAERTGGSVSTLTIQRTQQEDSAVYLCASSSGGAGWGEQFFGPGTRLTVL.

The chain employs TRBV2 and TRBJ2-7; TRBD2 matches 13 bases. V was clipped by 3 bases and J by 7 bases; unmatched bases: 6. CDR3 length: 15 residues. Germline CDR1 reads SNHLY; CDR2 reads FYNNEI. The CDR3 DNA follows: TGTGCCAGCAGTGATCGACTAGCGGGGGGCTTTGAGCAGTACTTC. Protein sequence: CASSDRLAGGFEQYF.

The gene calls are TRBV5-1 and TRBJ1-2; the match to TRBD1 covers 7 bases. Trimming cost V 4 bases and J 4 bases; bases outside gene matches: 4. Germline V lookup: CDR1 SGHRS, CDR2 YFSETQ. This CDR3 is 13 amino acids long. As DNA, the CDR3 is TGCGCCAGCAGCGGGGACAGTGGCTATGGCTACACCTTC. The encoded protein is CASSGDSGYGYTF. The variable domain in full, with the rest retrieved from reference TRBV5-1 and TRBJ1-2, is KAGVTQTPRYLIKTRGQQVTLSCSPISGHRSVSWYQQTPGQGLQFLFEYFSETQRNKGNFPGRFSGRQFSNSRSEMNVSTLELGDSALYLCASSGDSGYGYTFGSGTRLTVV.

This rearrangement joins TRBV28 to TRBJ2-3; 8 bases are shared with TRBD1. Germline V gene data show CDR1 as MDHEN and CDR2 as SYDVKM. The V and J ends lost 6 bases and 0 bases, in that order; junction bases with no gene match: 5. The CDR3 spans 15 residues. CDR3 protein: CASSPRGLSTDTQYF. In DNA form, the CDR3 reads TGTGCCAGCAGCCCCAGGGGGCTTAGCACAGATACGCAGTATTTT. The full variable domain, its missing parts supplied by reference TRBV28 and TRBJ2-3, is DVKVTQSSRYLVKRTGEKVFLECVQDMDHENMFWYRQDPGLGLRLIYFSYDVKMKEKGDIPEGYSVSREKKERFSLILESASTNQTSMYLCASSPRGLSTDTQYFGPGTRLTVL.

This clone was seen once. This chain connects TRBV5-1 to TRBJ1-1; D call uncertain. V was cut by 5 bases and J by 2 bases, with 4 bases left in between. CDR3 length: 11 residues. CDR1 and CDR2 from the germline V gene are SGHRS and YFSETQ. The CDR3 DNA reads TGCGCCAGCAGACTAAACACTGAAGCTTTCTTT. As protein: CASRLNTEAFF. The whole variable domain, filled in from reference TRBV5-1 and TRBJ1-1, reads KAGVTQTPRYLIKTRGQQVTLSCSPISGHRSVSWYQQTPGQGLQFLFEYFSETQRNKGNFPGRFSGRQFSNSRSEMNVSTLELGDSALYLCASRLNTEAFFGQGTRLTVV.

The V call is TRBV7-9, the J call TRBJ1-1, with unresolved D. Trimming stripped 4 bases from V and 5 bases from J, with 8 bases between. Germline loops: CDR1 SEHNR, CDR2 FQNEAQ (reference sequence). This CDR3 is built from 12 residues. CDR3 region: CASSSRVTEAFF. The CDR3 region has the DNA TGTGCCAGCAGCTCTCGGGTGACTGAAGCTTTCTTT.

The gene calls are TRBV3-1 (or the pseudogene TRBV3-2) and TRBJ2-5, with 14 bases identical to TRBD2. Germline CDR1 LGHDT, CDR2 YNNKEL (reference sequence). The CDR3 is made up of 16 amino acids. V shed 4 bases and J 4 bases; nucleotides not matched to a gene: 5. DNA of the CDR3: TGTGCCAGCAGCCGCGGACTAGCGGGGGGCTCAGAGACCCAGTACTTC. Encoded protein: CASSRGLAGGSETQYF.

The chain uses TRBV14 and TRBJ2-7, with D possibly TRBD1 on 6 matching bases. This CDR3 is built from 14 residues. Germline CDR1 is SGHDN and CDR2 is FVKESK. Deletions cut 4 bases from V and 2 bases from J, with 12 bases between. The DNA of the CDR3 is TGTGCCAGCAGCCCAGGGGCCCGAACCTACGAGCAGTACTTC. This gives the protein CASSPGARTYEQYF. The entire variable domain, with the rest obtained from reference TRBV14 and TRBJ2-7, is as follows: EAGVTQFPSHSVIEKGQTVTLRCDPISGHDNLYWYRRVMGKEIKFLLHFVKESKQDESGMPNNRFLAERTGGTYSTLKVQPAELEDSGVYFCASSPGARTYEQYFGPGTRLTVT.

Comment on this clone: The sample has other DNA sequences that encode this CDR3 too. CDR3 sequence: CAITDRLTYEQYF. For the CDR3, the DNA is TGTGCCATCACAGACAGGCTCACCTACGAGCAGTACTTC. This chain joins TRBV2 and TRBJ2-7, with TRBD1 as a possible D gene (6 bases). The CDR3 is made up of 13 amino acids. V was pared by 10 bases and J by 2 bases, with 15 bases between. The V gene's germline CDR1 is SNHLY and CDR2 FYNNEI.

V and J are TRBV5-1 and TRBJ2-3; D remains ambiguous. Trimming left V 0 bases short and J 4 bases short, with 9 bases between. The germline CDR1 and CDR2 sequences are SGHRS and YFSETQ. The CDR3 contains 14 residues. The CDR3 is CASSLGGSPDTQYF. The CDR3 region has the DNA TGCGCCAGCAGCTTGGGAGGTAGCCCAGATACGCAGTATTTT.